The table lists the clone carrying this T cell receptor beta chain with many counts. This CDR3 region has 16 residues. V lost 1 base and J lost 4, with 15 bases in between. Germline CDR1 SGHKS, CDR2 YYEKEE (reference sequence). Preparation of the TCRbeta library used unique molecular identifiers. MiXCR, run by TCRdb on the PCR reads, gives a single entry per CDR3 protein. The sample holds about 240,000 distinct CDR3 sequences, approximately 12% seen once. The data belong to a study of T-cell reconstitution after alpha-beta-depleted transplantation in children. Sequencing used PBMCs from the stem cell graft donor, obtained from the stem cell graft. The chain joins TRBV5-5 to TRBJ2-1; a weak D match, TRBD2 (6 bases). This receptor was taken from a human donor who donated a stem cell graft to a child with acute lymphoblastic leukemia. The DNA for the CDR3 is TGTGCCAGCAGCTTGAGTCCCGGGACTGTTTACAATGAGCAGTTCTTC. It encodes CASSLSPGTVYNEQFF.